Below are 15 T cell receptor beta chains sequenced from a single sample in a study of T cell responses to AZD1222 COVID-19 vaccine. Produced via immunoSEQ multiplex PCR; TCRdb's table is partial and in-frame only. Here the sample spans about 150,000 clones, 85% to 95% being singletons. The sequencing used peripheral blood, collected on day 0 of AZD1222 vaccination. Every receptor here comes from an adult in good health.

The chain couples TRBV5-1 to TRBJ1-1; 11 bases map to TRBD1. Losses at the gene ends were 3 bases for V and 3 bases for J; bases not matched to a gene: 1. The CDR3 contains 14 residues. Germline assignment: CDR1 SGHRS and CDR2 YFSETQ. The CDR3 DNA reads TGCGCCAGCAGCTCGGGACAGGGGGACACTGAAGCTTTCTTT. The encoded protein is CASSSGQGDTEAFF.

The chain combines TRBV6-1 with TRBJ1-1; D call uncertain. Germline lookup yields CDR1 MNHNS and CDR2 SASEGT. Trimming stripped 2 bases from V and 7 bases from J, with 11 bases between. This CDR3 region has 13 residues. In DNA, the CDR3 is TGTGCCAGCAGTGAATTGGAGAGTCTTGAAGCTTTCTTT. Protein: CASSELESLEAFF.

The chain carries TRBV6-5 and TRBJ1-3, with a tentative D call TRBD1 (6 bases). CDR1 is MNHEY, CDR2 SVGAGI, per germline. Trimming shortened V by 5 bases and J by 2 bases, and 10 bases separated the two germline ends. This CDR3 contains 14 residues. This CDR3 is CASSIGGAGNTIYF. The DNA for the CDR3 is TGTGCCAGCAGTATAGGGGGGGCTGGAAACACCATATATTTT.

The chain recombines TRBV5-1 with TRBJ2-1; 11 bases agree with TRBD2. This CDR3 is built from 16 residues. From germline, CDR1 is SGHRS and CDR2 YFSETQ. The V segment lost 4 bases and the J segment 4 bases; nucleotides outside the gene matches: 7. The CDR3 sequence is CASSRILAGAYNEQFF. The DNA of the CDR3 is TGCGCCAGCAGCAGAATACTAGCGGGAGCGTACAATGAGCAGTTCTTC.

The V call is TRBV5-5, the J call TRBJ1-6; 7 bases line up with TRBD1. Losses at the gene ends were 5 bases for V and 5 bases for J; bases not matched to a gene: 4. This CDR3 is 14 amino acids long. Germline CDR1 reads SGHKS; CDR2 reads YYEKEE (reference sequence). CDR3 region: CASRRTGDNSPLHF. CDR3 DNA: TGTGCCAGCAGAAGGACAGGAGATAATTCACCCCTCCACTTT.

V and J are TRBV19 and TRBJ2-7; the D gene could be TRBD1 or TRBD2 (5 bases each). This CDR3 has 14 residues. V dropped 5 bases and J dropped 7 bases, with 18 bases sitting between them. The germline V gene has CDR1 LNHDA and CDR2 SQIVND (reference sequence). CDR3 region: CASSEQAATGEQYF. The CDR3 DNA is TGTGCCAGTAGTGAACAGGCTGCAACGGGGGAGCAGTACTTC.

This sequence joins TRBV7-2 and TRBJ1-6; D is possibly TRBD1 (5 bases). Trimming pared 1 base from V and 7 bases from J, leaving 8 bases between. Germline V CDR1 and CDR2: SGHTA, FQGNSA. The CDR3 is 14 amino acids. CDR3 in amino acids: CASSLGGPNSPLHF. CDR3 bases: TGTGCCAGCAGCTTAGGGGGACCGAATTCACCCCTCCACTTT.

The rearrangement uses TRBV4-1 and TRBJ1-2, with 8 positions matching TRBD1. Germline V CDR1 and CDR2: MGHRA, YSYEKL. The CDR3 is 15 residues long. The V gene end was trimmed by 3 bases and the J gene end by 4 bases; junction bases not matched to a gene: 7. CDR3 sequence reads: CASSHAGQASYGYTF. In DNA form, the CDR3 reads TGCGCCAGCAGCCATGCGGGACAGGCTTCCTATGGCTACACCTTC.

This chain uses TRBV21-1 with TRBJ1-6; the table's D gene call, TRBD1, was not cross checked with the DNA. TRBV21-1 is flagged as a pseudogene. This CDR3 contains 15 residues. The CDR3 DNA reads as TGTGCCAGCAGCAAAGCGGACAGGGTGAATTCACCCCTCCACTTT. Its translation: CASSKADRVNSPLHF.

The rearrangement joins TRBV4-2 to TRBJ1-1; D remains ambiguous. Per germline, CDR1 LGHNA and CDR2 YNFKEQ. The V and J ends lost 3 bases and 4 bases respectively, with 6 bases between them. The CDR3 spans 12 residues. CDR3 nucleotide sequence: TGTGCCAGCAGCCAGTGGGGCACTGAAGCTTTCTTT. It yields the protein CASSQWGTEAFF.

With respect to this clone: Mismatch with germline at one junction end may stem from a read error. V gene TRBV7-7 combines with J gene TRBJ2-5; TRBD1 or TRBD2 may be the D gene (5 bases each). Germline-derived CDR1 and CDR2 are SSHAT and FNYEAQ (reference sequence). The CDR3 consists of 15 residues. CDR3 in amino acids: CASSFGPGDEGTQYF. For the CDR3, the DNA is TGTGCTAGCAGCTTCGGCCCCGGGGACGAGGGGACCCAGTACTTC.

The chain joins TRBV27 to TRBJ1-1, with D unclear. Trimming cost V 6 bases and J 7 bases, with 9 bases left between them. CDR1 and CDR2 (germline): MNHEY, SMNVEV (reference sequence). This CDR3 spans 11 amino acids. CDR3: CASSHGLEAFF. In DNA, the CDR3 is TGTGCCAGCAGCCACGGGCTTGAAGCTTTCTTT.

J is TRBJ1-5 and V is TRBV28; 7 bases are a match to TRBD1. The junction had 6 bases not matched to a gene; V was cut back by 4 bases and J by 0 bases. The V gene's germline CDR1 is MDHEN and CDR2 SYDVKM. The CDR3 consists of 16 residues. The DNA for the CDR3 is TGTGCCAGCAGTTGGAGGGACAGCCCTAGCAATCAGCCCCAGCATTTT. The encoded protein is CASSWRDSPSNQPQHF.

This clone was seen once. This chain's CDR3 is CASSQVTGGRLGYGYTF. CDR3 coding DNA: TGTGCCAGCAGCCAAGTAACTGGGGGCCGGCTCGGCTATGGCTACACCTTC. V and J are TRBV3-1 (or the pseudogene TRBV3-2) and TRBJ1-2; TRBD1 is a possible D gene (6 bases). The germline gives CDR1 LGHDT, CDR2 YNNKEL (reference sequence). Between the trimmed V and J ends, which lost 1 base and 4 bases, there was a span of 19 bases. The CDR3 contains 17 residues.

The chain links TRBV19 to TRBJ1-2; no clear D gene. There are 13 residues in the CDR3. The V gene lost 3 bases and the J gene lost 4 bases, with 9 bases spanning the gap. Germline V CDR1 and CDR2: LNHDA, SQIVND (reference sequence). The chain's CDR3 is CASSILESYGYTF. The CDR3 coding sequence is TGTGCCAGTAGTATTTTGGAGTCCTATGGCTACACCTTC.